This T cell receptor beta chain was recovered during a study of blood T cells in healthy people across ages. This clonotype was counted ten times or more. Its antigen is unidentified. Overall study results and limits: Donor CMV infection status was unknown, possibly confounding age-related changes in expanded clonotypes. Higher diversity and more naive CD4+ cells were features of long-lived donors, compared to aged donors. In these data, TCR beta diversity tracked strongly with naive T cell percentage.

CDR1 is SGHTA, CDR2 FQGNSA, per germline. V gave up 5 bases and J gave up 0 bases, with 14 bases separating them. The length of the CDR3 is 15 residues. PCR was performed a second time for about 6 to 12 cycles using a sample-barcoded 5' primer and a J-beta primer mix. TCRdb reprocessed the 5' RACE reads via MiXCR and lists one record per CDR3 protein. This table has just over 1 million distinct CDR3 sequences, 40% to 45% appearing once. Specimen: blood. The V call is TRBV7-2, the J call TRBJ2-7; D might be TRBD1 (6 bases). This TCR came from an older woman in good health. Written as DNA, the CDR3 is TGTGCCAGCAGCCTTACGAGGGGGAGCTCCTACGAGCAGTACTTC. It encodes CASSLTRGSSYEQYF.